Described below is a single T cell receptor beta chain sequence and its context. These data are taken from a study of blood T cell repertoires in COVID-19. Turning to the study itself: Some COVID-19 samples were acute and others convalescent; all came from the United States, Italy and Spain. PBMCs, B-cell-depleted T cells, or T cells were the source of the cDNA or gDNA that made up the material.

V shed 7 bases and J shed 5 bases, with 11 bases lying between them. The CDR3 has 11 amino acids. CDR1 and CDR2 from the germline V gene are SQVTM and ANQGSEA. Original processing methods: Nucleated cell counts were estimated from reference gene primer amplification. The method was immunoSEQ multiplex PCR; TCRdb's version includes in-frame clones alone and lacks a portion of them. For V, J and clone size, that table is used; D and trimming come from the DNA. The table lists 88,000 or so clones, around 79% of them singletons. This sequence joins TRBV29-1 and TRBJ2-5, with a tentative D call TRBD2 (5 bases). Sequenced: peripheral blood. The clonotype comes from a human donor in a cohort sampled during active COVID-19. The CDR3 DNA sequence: TGCAGCGCCATAGCGCCGGAGACCCAGTACTTC. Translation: CSAIAPETQYF.